This TCR beta chain was obtained from a study of identical twins. It was template switching that added a universal primer site, and there were unique molecular identifiers on the cDNA. One entry per CDR3 protein, called by TCRdb with MiXCR from the 5' RACE reads. There are 700,000 to 950,000 distinct CDR3 sequences in the sample; roughly 12% occur only once, and 1.5% to 2% lies in the top ten. This clonotype has only a few counts. Its specificity is unknown. Study-level points and caveats: The authors noted that invariant MAIT and iNKT cells could partly confound zero-insertion analyses. Reduced insertions were recorded for abundant cord blood beta clonotypes, with no such pattern in memory repertoires. Out-of-frame alpha sequences that twins shared showed excess low generation probability.

V lost 2 bases and J 5 bases, leaving 18 bases between the germline ends. Germline-derived CDR1 and CDR2 are MNHEY and SVGAGI. The CDR3 spans 16 residues. The same data also went into a second study, on yellow fever vaccine responses in identical twins.

The V and J genes are TRBV6-5 and TRBJ2-5, with D possibly TRBD1 on 6 matching bases. Sequencing used PBMCs. This clonotype was sampled from a woman aged 18-30 years in good health. The CDR3 nucleotides are TGTGCCAGCAGTTACACCATTCAGGGGTGGCGCGAGACCCAGTACTTC. Protein product: CASSYTIQGWRETQYF.